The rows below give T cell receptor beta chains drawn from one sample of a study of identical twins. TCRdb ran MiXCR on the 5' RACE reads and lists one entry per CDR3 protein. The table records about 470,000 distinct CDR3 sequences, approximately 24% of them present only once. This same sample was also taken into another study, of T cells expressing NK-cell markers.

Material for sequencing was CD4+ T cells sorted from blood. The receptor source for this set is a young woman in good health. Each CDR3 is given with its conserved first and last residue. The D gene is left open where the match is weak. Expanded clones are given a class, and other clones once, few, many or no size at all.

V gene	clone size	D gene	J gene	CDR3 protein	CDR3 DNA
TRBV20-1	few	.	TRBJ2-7	CSADSTRYYPEQYF	TGCAGTGCTGACTCTACTAGATATTATCCCGAGCAGTACTTC
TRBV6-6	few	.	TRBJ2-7	CASRSPGTYEQYF	TGTGCCAGCAGAAGCCCAGGGACCTACGAGCAGTACTTC
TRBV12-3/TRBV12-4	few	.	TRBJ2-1	CASSPLEGNEQFF	TGTGCCAGCAGCCCCCTCGAGGGGAATGAGCAGTTCTTC
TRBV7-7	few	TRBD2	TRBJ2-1	CASSLRLAGYNEQFF	TGTGCCAGCAGCTTGAGACTAGCGGGATACAATGAGCAGTTCTTC
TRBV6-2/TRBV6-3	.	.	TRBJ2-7	CASSYSSTGSYEQYF	TGTGCCAGCAGTTACTCCTCAACTGGTTCCTACGAGCAGTACTTC
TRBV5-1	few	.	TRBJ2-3	CASSLGWSPSTDTQYF	TGCGCCAGCAGCCTGGGTTGGTCGCCTAGCACAGATACGCAGTATTTT
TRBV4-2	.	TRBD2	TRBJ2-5	CASSQDARSGGGETQYF	TGTGCCAGCAGCCAAGATGCAAGAAGCGGGGGAGGGGAGACCCAGTACTTC
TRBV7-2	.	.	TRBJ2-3	CASSLAQGRDTQYF	TGTGCCAGCAGCTTAGCCCAGGGAAGGGATACGCAGTATTTT
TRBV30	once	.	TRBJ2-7	CAWSAVSYEQYF	TGTGCCTGGAGCGCAGTCTCCTACGAGCAGTACTTC
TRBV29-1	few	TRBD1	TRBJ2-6	CSVDQGAGANVLTF	TGCAGCGTTGACCAGGGGGCTGGGGCCAACGTCCTGACTTTC
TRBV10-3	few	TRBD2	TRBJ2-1	CAISDGRGGRHTYNEQFF	TGTGCCATCAGTGATGGGCGGGGGGGCCGACATACCTACAATGAGCAGTTCTTC
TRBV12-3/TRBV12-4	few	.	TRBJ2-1	CASSFDWKQFF	TGTGCCAGCAGTTTCGATTGGAAGCAGTTCTTC
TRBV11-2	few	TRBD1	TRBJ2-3	CASSLWGTGDTQYF	TGTGCCAGCAGCTTGTGGGGGACAGGAGATACGCAGTATTTT
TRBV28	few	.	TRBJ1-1	CASPGVQKKGDTEAFF	TGTGCCAGTCCCGGGGTTCAAAAAAAAGGAGACACTGAAGCTTTCTTT
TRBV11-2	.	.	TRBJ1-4	CASSFDQGFNEKLFF	TGTGCCAGCAGCTTCGACCAGGGGTTTAATGAAAAACTGTTTTTT
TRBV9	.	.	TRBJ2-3	CASGTLSTDTQYF	TGTGCCAGCGGGACACTCAGCACAGATACGCAGTATTTT
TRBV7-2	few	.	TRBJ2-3	CASSPTLYTQYF	TGTGCCAGCAGCCCTACACTTTATACGCAGTATTTT
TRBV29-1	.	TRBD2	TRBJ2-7	CSALGLAGNEQYF	TGCAGCGCCCTGGGACTAGCAGGGAACGAGCAGTACTTC
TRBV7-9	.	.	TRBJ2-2	CASSLGVAVLAAGELFF	TGTGCCAGCAGCTTAGGGGTAGCGGTGCTTGCGGCCGGGGAGCTGTTTTTT
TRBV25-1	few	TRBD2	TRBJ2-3	CASSESPLAGYTDTQYF	TGTGCCAGCAGTGAGTCTCCTTTAGCGGGTTACACAGATACGCAGTATTTT
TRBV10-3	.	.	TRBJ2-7	CAISGTGWGQQYF	TGTGCCATCAGTGGGACCGGGTGGGGTCAGCAGTACTTC